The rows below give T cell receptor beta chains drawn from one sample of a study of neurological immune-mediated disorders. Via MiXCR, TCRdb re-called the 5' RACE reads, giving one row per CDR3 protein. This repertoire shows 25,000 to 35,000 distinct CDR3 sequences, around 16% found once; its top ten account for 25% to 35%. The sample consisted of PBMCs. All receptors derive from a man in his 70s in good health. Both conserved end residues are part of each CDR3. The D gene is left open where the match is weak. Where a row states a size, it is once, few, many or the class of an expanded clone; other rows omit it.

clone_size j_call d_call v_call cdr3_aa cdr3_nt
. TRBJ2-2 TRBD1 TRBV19 CASSDRGSTGELFF TGTGCCAGTAGCGACAGGGGTTCCACCGGGGAGCTGTTTTTT
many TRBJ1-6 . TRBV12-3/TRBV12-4 CASSLSSLYSPLHF TGTGCCAGCAGTTTATCGTCGCTCTATTCACCCCTCCACTTT
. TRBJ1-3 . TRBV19 CASSIRTGYAGNTIYF TGTGCCAGTAGTATCCGAACAGGGTATGCTGGAAACACCATATATTTT
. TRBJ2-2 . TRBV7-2 CASSLGGSTGELFF TGTGCCAGCAGTTTAGGAGGGAGCACCGGGGAGCTGTTTTTT
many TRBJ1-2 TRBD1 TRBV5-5 CASSARTGEDYGYTF TGTGCCAGCAGCGCCAGGACAGGGGAGGACTATGGCTACACCTTC
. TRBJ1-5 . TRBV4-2 CASSQEDYIGREDNQPQHF TGTGCCAGCAGCCAAGAAGATTATATTGGCAGGGAGGACAATCAGCCCCAGCATTTT
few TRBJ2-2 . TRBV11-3 CASSPGGRGTGELFF TGTGCCAGCAGCCCGGGGGGCCGCGGCACCGGGGAGCTGTTTTTT
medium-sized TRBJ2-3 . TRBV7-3 CASSLIPSTDTQYF TGTGCCAGCAGCTTAATTCCCAGCACAGATACGCAGTATTTT
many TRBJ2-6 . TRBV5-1 CASSLAGVSGANVLTF TGCGCCAGCAGCTTGGCTGGGGTCTCTGGGGCCAACGTCCTGACTTTC
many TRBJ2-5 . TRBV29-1 CSVDKGSQETQYF TGCAGCGTTGACAAAGGCAGCCAAGAGACCCAGTACTTC
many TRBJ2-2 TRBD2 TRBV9 CASNSGGGYLMEHTGELFF TGTGCCAGCAACAGCGGGGGGGGCTATCTAATGGAACACACCGGGGAGCTGTTTTTT
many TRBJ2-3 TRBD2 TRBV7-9 CASTPGIAGSTDTQYF TGTGCCAGCACCCCAGGGATAGCGGGTAGTACAGATACGCAGTATTTT
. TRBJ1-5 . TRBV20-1 CSARKQGSNFEYFGPGSRNQPQHF .
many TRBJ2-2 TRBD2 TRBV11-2 CASSLDIRLAGGRGTGELFF TGTGCCAGCAGCTTAGATATTCGACTAGCGGGGGGCCGGGGCACCGGGGAGCTGTTTTTT
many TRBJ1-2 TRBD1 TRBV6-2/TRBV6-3 CASRRTGEVYGYTF TGTGCCAGCAGGAGGACAGGGGAAGTCTATGGCTACACCTTC
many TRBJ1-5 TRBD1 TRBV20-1 CSARELTLPGQGDSRGSNQPQHF TGCAGTGCTAGGGAACTCACCCTCCCGGGACAGGGTGATAGCAGGGGCAGCAATCAGCCCCAGCATTTT
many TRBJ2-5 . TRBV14 CASSLLVGGETQYF TGTGCCAGCAGCCTCCTCGTAGGAGGAGAGACCCAGTACTTC
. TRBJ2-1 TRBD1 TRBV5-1 CASSFFPDRGSYNEQFF TGCGCCAGCAGCTTTTTTCCCGACAGGGGCTCCTACAATGAGCAGTTCTTC
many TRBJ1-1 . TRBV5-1 CASSPGTVNTEAFF TGCGCCAGCAGCCCTGGGACGGTGAACACTGAAGCTTTCTTT
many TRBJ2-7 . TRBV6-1 CASSESPDMGEQYF TGTGCCAGCAGTGAATCCCCTGACATGGGCGAGCAGTACTTC
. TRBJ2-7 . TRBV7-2 CASSLVVSYEQYF TGTGCCAGCAGCTTAGTGGTTTCCTACGAGCAGTACTTC
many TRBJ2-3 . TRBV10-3 CAISGARVGTSTDTQYF TGTGCCATCAGTGGGGCGCGGGTTGGGACTAGCACAGATACGCAGTATTTT
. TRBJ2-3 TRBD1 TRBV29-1 CSGGQLGDTQYF TGCAGCGGGGGACAGCTAGGGGATACGCAGTATTTT
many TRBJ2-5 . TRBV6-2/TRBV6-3 CASSYRDRLETQYF TGTGCCAGCAGTTACCGGGACCGTTTAGAGACCCAGTACTTC
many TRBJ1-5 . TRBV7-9 CASSLGGLSNQPQHF TGTGCCAGCAGCTTGGGAGGACTCAGCAATCAGCCCCAGCATTTT
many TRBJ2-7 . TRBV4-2 CASSQDKANYEQYF TGTGCCAGCAGCCAAGATAAAGCGAACTACGAGCAGTACTTC
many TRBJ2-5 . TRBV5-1 CASSLGGQETQYF TGCGCCAGCAGCTTGGGCGGTCAAGAGACCCAGTACTTC
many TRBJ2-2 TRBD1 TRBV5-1 CASSLRQGTGELFF TGCGCCAGCAGCCTTCGACAGGGCACCGGGGAGCTGTTTTTT
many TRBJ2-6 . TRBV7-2 CASSTTGTGSSGANVLTF TGTGCCAGCAGCACAACCGGGACTGGGAGCTCTGGGGCCAACGTCCTGACTTTC
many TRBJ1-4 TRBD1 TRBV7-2 CASSPRSDRRAKLFF TGTGCCAGCAGCCCTAGGTCGGACAGGCGAGCCAAACTGTTTTTT
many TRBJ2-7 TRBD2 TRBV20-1 CSARTQTSPSYEQYF TGCAGTGCTAGAACCCAGACTAGCCCCTCCTACGAGCAGTACTTC
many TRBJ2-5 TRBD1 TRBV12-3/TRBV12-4 CASRWTGQETQYF TGTGCCAGCAGATGGACAGGCCAAGAGACCCAGTACTTC
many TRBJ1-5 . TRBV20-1 CSARGPNQPQHF TGCAGTGCTAGAGGGCCCAATCAGCCCCAGCATTTT
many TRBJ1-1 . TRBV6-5 CASSYSMVGDGFEAFF TGTGCCAGCAGTTACTCGATGGTCGGGGACGGTTTTGAAGCTTTCTTT
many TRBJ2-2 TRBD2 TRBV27 CASSFFPGTSPRGNTGELFF TGTGCCAGCAGTTTCTTTCCCGGGACTAGCCCACGAGGGAACACCGGGGAGCTGTTTTTT
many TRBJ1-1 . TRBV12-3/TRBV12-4 CASSSPWTVNTEAFF TGTGCCAGCAGTTCCCCTTGGACCGTGAACACTGAAGCTTTCTTT
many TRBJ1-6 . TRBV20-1 CSASTPGIYNSPLHF TGCAGTGCTAGTACCCCGGGGATCTATAATTCACCCCTCCACTTT
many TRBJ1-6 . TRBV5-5 CASSSGTYNSPLHF TGTGCCAGCAGTTCCGGGACGTATAATTCACCCCTCCACTTT
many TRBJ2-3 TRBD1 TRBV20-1 CSAETGGGTDTQYF TGCAGTGCTGAGACAGGGGGTGGCACAGATACGCAGTATTTT
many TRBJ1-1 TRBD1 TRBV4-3 CASSQEVQGENTEAFF TGCGCCAGCAGCCAAGAAGTACAGGGGGAGAACACTGAAGCTTTCTTT
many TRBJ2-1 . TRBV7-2 CASSWAGSNEQFF TGTGCCAGCAGCTGGGCAGGGAGTAATGAGCAGTTCTTC
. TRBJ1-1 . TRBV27 CASSRDTRNTEAFF TGTGCCAGCAGTAGGGACACCCGGAACACTGAAGCTTTCTTT
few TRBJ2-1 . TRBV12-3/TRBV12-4 CASILDSSSYNEQFF .
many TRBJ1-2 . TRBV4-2 CASSQDRGGYGYTF TGTGCCAGCAGCCAAGATCGAGGCGGCTATGGCTACACCTTC
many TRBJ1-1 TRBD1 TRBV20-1 CSARDRGRDTEAFF TGCAGTGCCCGGGACAGGGGGAGGGACACTGAAGCTTTCTTT
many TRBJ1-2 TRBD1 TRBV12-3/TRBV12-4 CASSTDRGMDYGYTF TGTGCCAGCAGTACAGACAGGGGTATGGACTATGGCTACACCTTC